A selection of T cell receptor beta chains follows, all from one sample in a study of OX40 agonist ivuxolimab in advanced cancers. Only in-frame clones appear in the TCRdb table, and some are missing; sequencing was by immunoSEQ multiplex PCR. The table records tens of thousands of clones, 90% to 95% of them present only once. Sequences were derived from CD4+ or CD8+ T cells sorted from blood, sampled in a trial of the OX40 agonist ivuxolimab. All receptors come from an adult with an advanced solid tumor such as melanoma, head and neck, liver or kidney cancer. CDR3s include the opening cysteine and the closing phenylalanine or tryptophan. Fields, in order: V gene, J gene, D gene, CDR3 protein. The D gene is left open where the match is weak.

V gene: TRBV9
J gene: TRBJ2-3
D gene: .
CDR3 protein: CASSVRGSTDTQYF

V gene: TRBV9
J gene: TRBJ2-2
D gene: .
CDR3 protein: CASSANTGELFF

V gene: TRBV7-6
J gene: TRBJ2-1
D gene: .
CDR3 protein: CASSLALGNEQFF

V gene: TRBV27
J gene: TRBJ2-7
D gene: TRBD2
CDR3 protein: CASSLIASGRGEQYF

V gene: TRBV7-9
J gene: .
D gene: .
CDR3 protein: CASSLESLSAPDEQYF

V gene: TRBV5-1
J gene: TRBJ2-1
D gene: .
CDR3 protein: CASSYLNEQFF

V gene: TRBV7-3
J gene: TRBJ2-1
D gene: TRBD2
CDR3 protein: CASSLIASGSDEQFF

V gene: TRBV28
J gene: TRBJ2-1
D gene: TRBD1
CDR3 protein: CASSFTGELNEQFF

V gene: TRBV4-3
J gene: TRBJ1-2
D gene: TRBD1
CDR3 protein: CASSQEDREPLYGYTF

V gene: TRBV7-9
J gene: TRBJ2-1
D gene: TRBD2
CDR3 protein: CASSQPGLAGDEQFF

V gene: TRBV7-6
J gene: TRBJ2-3
D gene: .
CDR3 protein: CASSLLDTDTQYF

V gene: TRBV28
J gene: TRBJ2-2
D gene: TRBD2
CDR3 protein: CASSSPNLAGGPNTGELFF

V gene: TRBV15
J gene: TRBJ1-2
D gene: .
CDR3 protein: CATTPGEGYGYTF

V gene: TRBV28
J gene: TRBJ2-7
D gene: TRBD1
CDR3 protein: CASSFDRVGSYEQYF

V gene: TRBV27
J gene: TRBJ2-5
D gene: .
CDR3 protein: CASSLRQEGETQYF

V gene: TRBV4-1
J gene: TRBJ2-5
D gene: .
CDR3 protein: CASSQDTPRGKETQYF

V gene: TRBV27
J gene: TRBJ1-5
D gene: .
CDR3 protein: CASSLSQGDSNQPQHF

V gene: TRBV7-9
J gene: TRBJ2-3
D gene: .
CDR3 protein: CASSLVLASDTQYF

V gene: TRBV14
J gene: TRBJ2-5
D gene: .
CDR3 protein: CASSQMPLGTQYF

V gene: TRBV27
J gene: TRBJ2-3
D gene: .
CDR3 protein: CASSLTPGTTSTDTQYF

V gene: TRBV30
J gene: TRBJ2-7
D gene: .
CDR3 protein: CAWSVGFSYEQYF

V gene: TRBV28
J gene: TRBJ2-7
D gene: .
CDR3 protein: CASSPVLTYEQYF

V gene: TRBV13
J gene: TRBJ2-3
D gene: .
CDR3 protein: CASSPWSTDTQYF

V gene: TRBV4-3
J gene: TRBJ1-4
D gene: .
CDR3 protein: CASSQDMAGGEKLFF

V gene: TRBV12-5
J gene: TRBJ2-5
D gene: TRBD2
CDR3 protein: CASGLVGGALAGEVTQYF

V gene: TRBV25-1
J gene: TRBJ2-1
D gene: .
CDR3 protein: CASTVYSGGGYEQFF

V gene: TRBV11-2
J gene: TRBJ1-3
D gene: TRBD1
CDR3 protein: CASSFPGQSGNTIYF

V gene: TRBV27
J gene: TRBJ1-2
D gene: TRBD1
CDR3 protein: CASSPWTGGLLYGYTF

V gene: TRBV27
J gene: TRBJ1-1
D gene: .
CDR3 protein: CASSLSGRGMGTEAFF